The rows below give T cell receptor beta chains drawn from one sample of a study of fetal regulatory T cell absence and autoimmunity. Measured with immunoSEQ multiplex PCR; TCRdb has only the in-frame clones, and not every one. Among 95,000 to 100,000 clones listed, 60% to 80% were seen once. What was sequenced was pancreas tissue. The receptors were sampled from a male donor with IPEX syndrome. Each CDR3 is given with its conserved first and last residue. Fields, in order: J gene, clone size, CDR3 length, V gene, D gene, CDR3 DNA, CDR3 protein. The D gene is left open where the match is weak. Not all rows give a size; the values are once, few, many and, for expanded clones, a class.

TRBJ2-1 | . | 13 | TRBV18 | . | TGTGCCAGCTCACCATCTGTATACAATGAGCAGTTCTTC | CASSPSVYNEQFF
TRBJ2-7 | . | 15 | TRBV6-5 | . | TGTGCCAGCAGTTACTCGGGTCTCCTCACCTACGAGCAGTACTTC | CASSYSGLLTYEQYF
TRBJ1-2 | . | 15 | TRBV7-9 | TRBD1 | TGTGCCAGCAGCGCTAGACAGGGGATCAACTATGGCTACACCTTC | CASSARQGINYGYTF
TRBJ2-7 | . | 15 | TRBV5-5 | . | TGTGCCAGCAGCTTGCCGGCAGCCCTCAGCTACGAGCAGTACTTC | CASSLPAALSYEQYF
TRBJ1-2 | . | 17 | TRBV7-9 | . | TGTGCCAGCAGCCCGGAAGGGGGATTTTTGATCCTATGGGGCTACACCTTC | CASSPEGGFLILWGYTF
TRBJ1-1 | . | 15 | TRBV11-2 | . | TGTGCCAGCAGCTTAGATTATGGTGGGGAGACTGAAGCTTTCTTT | CASSLDYGGETEAFF
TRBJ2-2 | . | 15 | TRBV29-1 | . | TGCAGCGTTGAGGGCGCTAGGCCTAACACCGGGGAGCTGTTTTTT | CSVEGARPNTGELFF
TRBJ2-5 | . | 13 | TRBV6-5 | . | TGTGCCAGCAGCCTAGGGGTTGGCGAGACCCAGTACTTC | CASSLGVGETQYF
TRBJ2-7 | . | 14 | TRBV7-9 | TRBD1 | TGTGCCAGCAGCTCGCCGGGACAGCCCTACGAGCAGTACTTC | CASSSPGQPYEQYF
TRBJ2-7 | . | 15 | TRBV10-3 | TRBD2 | TGTGCCATCAGTCGGACTAGCGGTCTCTCCTACGAGCAGTACTTC | CAISRTSGLSYEQYF
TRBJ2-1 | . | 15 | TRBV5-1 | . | TGCGCCAGCAGCTTGGGGGACGTCTCCTACAATGAGCAGTTCTTC | CASSLGDVSYNEQFF
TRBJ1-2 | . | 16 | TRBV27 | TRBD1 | TGTGCCAGCAGTCGAGTCCCGGGACAGGGGGGCTATGGCTACACCTTC | CASSRVPGQGGYGYTF
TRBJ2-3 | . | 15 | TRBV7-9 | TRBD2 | TGTGCCAGCAGCCCGCTAGCGGGAAGCACAGATACGCAGTATTTT | CASSPLAGSTDTQYF
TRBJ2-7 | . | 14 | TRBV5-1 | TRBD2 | TGCGCCAGCAGCTTGGCGGGAGGGCCCTACGAGCAGTACTTC | CASSLAGGPYEQYF
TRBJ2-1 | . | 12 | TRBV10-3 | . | TGTGCCATCAGTGTCTCTGGAAATGAGCAGTTCTTC | CAISVSGNEQFF
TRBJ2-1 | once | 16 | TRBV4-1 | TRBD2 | TGCGCCAGCAGCCGCCAGGGACTAGCGGGTATCAATGAGCAGTTCTTC | CASSRQGLAGINEQFF
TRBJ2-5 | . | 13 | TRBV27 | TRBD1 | TGTGCCAGCAGTCGCCGACAGGGAGAGACCCAGTACTTC | CASSRRQGETQYF
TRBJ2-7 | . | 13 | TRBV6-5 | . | TGTGCCAGCAGTTACCCACAGGGGAGGGAGCAGTACTTC | CASSYPQGREQYF
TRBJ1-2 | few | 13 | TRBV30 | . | TGTGCCTGGAGTGACCCCCTGGCCTATGGCTACACCTTC | CAWSDPLAYGYTF
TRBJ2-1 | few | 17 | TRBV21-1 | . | TGTGCCAGCAGCAAAAAGGGGATGGACAGGGAAATGGTTGAGCAGTTCTTC | CASSKKGMDREMVEQFF
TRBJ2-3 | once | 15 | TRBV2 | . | TGTGCCAGCAGTGAAGACAGTTCCACCACAGATACGCAGTATTTT | CASSEDSSTTDTQYF
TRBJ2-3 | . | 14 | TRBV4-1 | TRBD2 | TGCGCCAGCAGCCCGCGACTAGCAACAGATACGCAGTATTTT | CASSPRLATDTQYF
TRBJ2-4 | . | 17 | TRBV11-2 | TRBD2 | TGTGCCAGCAGCTTAGCCCTGGCGGGGGGAGCCAAAAACATTCAGTACTTC | CASSLALAGGAKNIQYF
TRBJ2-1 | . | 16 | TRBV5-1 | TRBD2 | TGCGCCAGCAGCTCCGGACTAGCGGGAGTGGGCAATGAGCAGTTCTTC | CASSSGLAGVGNEQFF
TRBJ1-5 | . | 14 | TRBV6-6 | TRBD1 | TGTGCCAGCAGTTACGGGACAGGGAATCAGCCCCAGCATTTT | CASSYGTGNQPQHF
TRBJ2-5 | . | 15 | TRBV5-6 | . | TGTGCCAGCAGCTTGGGTCTCCAAGGGGGGGAGACCCAGTACTTC | CASSLGLQGGETQYF
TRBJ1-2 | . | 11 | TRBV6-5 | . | TGTGCCAGCAGTTACGGTTTCGGGTGGTCCTTC | CASSYGFGWSF
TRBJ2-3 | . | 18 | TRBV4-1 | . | TGCGCCAGCAGCCAAGCCGCTCCCGTAGTCAGCGGCACAGATACGCAGTATTTT | CASSQAAPVVSGTDTQYF
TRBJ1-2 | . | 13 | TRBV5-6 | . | TGTGCCAGCAGCCAGTCCTTTAACTATGGCTACACCTTC | CASSQSFNYGYTF
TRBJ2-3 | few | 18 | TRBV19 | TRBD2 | TGTGCCAGTAGTTCCCGACTAGCGGGGGGGCGTAGACGAGATACGCAGTATTTT | CASSSRLAGGRRRDTQYF
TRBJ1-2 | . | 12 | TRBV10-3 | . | TGTGCCATCAGTGAAGCCGTCTATGGCTACACCTTC | CAISEAVYGYTF
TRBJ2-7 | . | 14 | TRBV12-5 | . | TGTGCTAGTGGTTTTAGCGACACCCTCGGGGAGCAGTACTTC | CASGFSDTLGEQYF
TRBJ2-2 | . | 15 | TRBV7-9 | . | TGTGCCAGCAGCTTACCTCTAGTGGGCACCGGGGAGCTGTTTTTT | CASSLPLVGTGELFF
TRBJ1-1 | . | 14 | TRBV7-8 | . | TGTGCCAGCAGCTTAGCACAGGGAGGGACTGAAGCTTTCTTT | CASSLAQGGTEAFF
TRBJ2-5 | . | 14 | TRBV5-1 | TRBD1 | TGCGCCAGCAGCTTGGTGACAGGGGAAGAGACCCAGTACTTC | CASSLVTGEETQYF
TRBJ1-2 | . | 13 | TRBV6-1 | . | TGTGCCAGCAGATTGGGGTTCCCCTATGGCTACACCTTC | CASRLGFPYGYTF
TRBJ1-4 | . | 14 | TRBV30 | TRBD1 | TGTGCCTGGAGTGGAGACAGGGTAGGAGAAAAACTGTTTTTT | CAWSGDRVGEKLFF
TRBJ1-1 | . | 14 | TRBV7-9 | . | TGTGCCAGCAGCCGACAGGTGGCGAACACTGAAGCTTTCTTT | CASSRQVANTEAFF
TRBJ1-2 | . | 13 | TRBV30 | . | TGTGCCTGGAGGGGAGATGGGGCCTATGGCTACACCTTC | CAWRGDGAYGYTF
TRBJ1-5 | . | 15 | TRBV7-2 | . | TGTGCCAGCAGCTTGAGGGGTTATAGCAATCAGCCCCAGCATTTT | CASSLRGYSNQPQHF
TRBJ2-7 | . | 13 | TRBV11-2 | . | TGTGCCAGCAGCTTAGTAAGGGGCCACGAGCAGTACTTC | CASSLVRGHEQYF
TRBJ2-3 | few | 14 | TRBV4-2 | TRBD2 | TGTGCCAGCAGCCAAGCGGGAGGCCCAGATACGCAGTATTTT | CASSQAGGPDTQYF
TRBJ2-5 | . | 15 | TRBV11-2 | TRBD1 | TGTGCCAGCAGCAAGCCCGGGACAGCCCAAAAGACCCAGTACTTC | CASSKPGTAQKTQYF
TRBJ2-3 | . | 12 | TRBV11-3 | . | TGTGCCAGCAGCACCTTATCAGATACGCAGTATTTT | CASSTLSDTQYF
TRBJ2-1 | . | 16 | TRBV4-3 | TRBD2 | TGCGCCAGCAGCCAAGACCGGGGACTAGCGCTCAATGAGCAGTTCTTC | CASSQDRGLALNEQFF
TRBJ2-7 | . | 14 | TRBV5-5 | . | TGTGCCAGCAGCTTAAGGGTCAGCCCCTACGAGCAGTACTTC | CASSLRVSPYEQYF
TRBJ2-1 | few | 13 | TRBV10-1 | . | TGCGCCAGCAGTGAATCAACGGCCAATGAGCAGTTCTTC | CASSESTANEQFF
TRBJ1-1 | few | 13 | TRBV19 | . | TGTGCCAGTGCCATCCCCGGGAACACTGAAGCTTTCTTT | CASAIPGNTEAFF
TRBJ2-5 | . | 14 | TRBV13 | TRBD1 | TGTGCCAGCAGCAGGACAGGGGGCGAAGAGACCCAGTACTTC | CASSRTGGEETQYF
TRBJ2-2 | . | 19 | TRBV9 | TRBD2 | TGTGCCAGCAGCGTAGGGCTAGCGGGAGGGCCGGAAGGAACCGGGGAGCTGTTTTTT | CASSVGLAGGPEGTGELFF
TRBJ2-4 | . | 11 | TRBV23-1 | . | TGCGCCAGCAGTCAGGAAAACATTCAGTACTTC | CASSQENIQYF
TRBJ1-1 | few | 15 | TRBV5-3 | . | TGTGCCAGAAGCTTGGCGGGACACTCGAACACTGAAGCTTTCTTT | CARSLAGHSNTEAFF